The T cell receptor (beta chain) under discussion was sequenced for a study of control samples from healthy donors and cancer patients. The germline CDR1 and CDR2 sequences are SGHTA and FQGNSA. The V end lost 5 bases, the J end lost 6 bases, and 14 bases lay between the germline ends. This CDR3 spans 15 amino acids. Clones were read by immunoSEQ multiplex PCR, and TCRdb kept only the in-frame ones, dropping some. The sample comprises 90,000 to 140,000 clones, 83% of which are singletons, and approximately 13% rests with the top ten. This sequence joins TRBV7-2 and TRBJ1-6; unclear D gene. Sequenced material: blood. The sequence was obtained from a woman aged 45-60 years in good health. CDR3 coding DNA: TGTGCCAGCAGCAGACCAGACGGGTCTAATTCACCCCTCCACTTT. As protein: CASSRPDGSNSPLHF.